This T cell receptor beta chain was found in a study of blood T cell repertoires in COVID-19. Study context: The origin of the acute and convalescent COVID-19 samples was the United States, Italy and Spain. T cells, B-cell-depleted T cells, or PBMCs supplied cDNA or gDNA.

CDR3 length: 14 residues. Between the trimmed V and J ends, which lost 1 base and 7 bases, there was a span of 14 bases. Germline-derived CDR1 and CDR2 are MGHRA and YSYEKL. Original analysis: Amplification of reference gene primers provided the estimated nucleated cell counts. Measured with immunoSEQ multiplex PCR; TCRdb has only the in-frame clones, and not every one. V, J and clone size are taken as reported in that table, and D and trimming were inferred from the DNA itself. The repertoire holds about 220,000 clones, with roughly 82% as singletons. This clone was observed once. Sequenced: peripheral blood. This rearrangement joins TRBV4-1 to TRBJ2-7, with D possibly being TRBD2 (5 bases). The clonotype originates from a woman in her sixties or seventies with acute or convalescent COVID-19. The CDR3 reads CASSQGTDPREQYF. In DNA form, the CDR3 reads TGCGCCAGCAGCCAAGGGACTGACCCTAGGGAGCAGTACTTC.